This record covers a single T cell receptor beta chain. This record comes from a study of blood T cell repertoires in COVID-19. Across the whole study: The United States, Italy and Spain supplied acute and convalescent COVID-19 samples. The analysed material was cDNA or gDNA that came from T cells, B-cell-depleted T cells, or PBMCs.

With V trimmed by 2 bases and J by 4 bases, 4 bases remained unmatched. Germline V gene sequence: CDR1 SGHVS, CDR2 FQNEAQ. This CDR3 is 16 amino acids long. Seattle enrolled patients during active infection and tracked them longitudinally. As handled by the study authors: Estimation of nucleated cell counts relied on the amplification of reference gene primers. Profiling relied on immunoSEQ multiplex PCR, and the TCRdb table lists in-frame clones only, not all of them. V and J calls and clone size are those listed in that table; D and trimming were worked out from the DNA. The data contain about 140,000 clones, roughly 84% of them singletons.

The TCR originated in a man aged 30 to 45 with COVID-19, enrolled during active disease. The V and J genes are TRBV7-8 and TRBJ2-1, with TRBD2 matching 11 bases. Sequencing was performed on peripheral blood. The CDR3 protein is CASSLRTSGFYNEQFF. The CDR3 DNA is TGTGCCAGCAGCTTACGGACTAGCGGGTTTTACAATGAGCAGTTCTTC.